One and the same sample provided the 32 T cell receptor beta chains below, sequenced in a study of neurological immune-mediated disorders (dated by TCRdb to the late 2010s). The method was 5' RACE. The sequencing machine was an Illumina HiSeq 2500. TCRdb passed the public sequencing reads through fastp at Q25 and MiXCR, retaining productive beta sequences. Rows with one shared CDR3 protein collapse into an entry with the most common genes and DNA. Present in this sample are roughly 46,000 distinct CDR3 sequences, about 2% of which were seen just once. The ten largest clones represent 2% to 2.5% of the sample. Sequences were obtained from PBMCs. These receptor sequences come from a woman aged 40 to 50 with multiple sclerosis.

In its sample, this clonotype was seen many times. The V and J genes are TRBV6-1 and TRBJ2-7; the match to TRBD1 covers 10 bases. Germline CDR1 is MNHNS and CDR2 is SASEGT. Trimming cost V 4 bases and J 4 bases; bases outside gene matches: 7. This CDR3 comprises 15 residues. The CDR3 spells CASSVRTGGWYEQYF. DNA for the CDR3: TGTGCCAGCAGTGTTCGGACAGGGGGTTGGTACGAGCAGTACTTC.

This clonotype has at least ten counts. The chain links TRBV12-3 or TRBV12-4 to TRBJ2-1; 9 positions match TRBD2. After removal of 3 bases from V and 5 bases from J, the junction contained 2 bases not matched to a gene. The CDR3 contains 14 residues. CDR3 amino acids: CASSLTSGNNEQFF. As DNA, the CDR3 is TGTGCCAGCAGTTTGACTAGCGGTAACAATGAGCAGTTCTTC.

Many counts were recorded for this clonotype. The genes are TRBV20-1 and TRBJ1-2, with TRBD1 as a possible D gene (5 bases). Germline CDR1 and CDR2: DFQATT and SNEGSKA (reference sequence). V was clipped by 1 base and J by 7 bases, with 16 bases between them. This CDR3 region has 14 residues. CDR3 bases: TGCAGTGCTAGAGTCGGTGGGGGAATCTTTGGCTACACCTTC. Translation: CSARVGGGIFGYTF.

In its sample, this clonotype was seen many times. The V gene is TRBV7-3, the J gene TRBJ1-3; TRBD1 matches at 9 bases. Germline trimming cut 0 bases from V and 4 bases from J; bases unmatched to any gene: 4. The germline CDR1 and CDR2 sequences are SGHTA and FQGTGA. This CDR3 spans 16 amino acids. Here the CDR3 reads CASSLTGQGEGNTIYF. The CDR3 DNA reads as TGTGCCAGCAGCTTAACGGGACAGGGAGAAGGAAACACCATATATTTT.

This clonotype was observed at least ten times. V usage is TRBV10-3 and J usage is TRBJ1-6; TRBD1 is a possible D gene (6 bases). The CDR3 extends over 12 amino acids. Looked up from germline, CDR1 is ENHRY and CDR2 is SYGVKD. V was pared by 6 bases and J by 8 bases, with 8 bases between. DNA for the CDR3: TGTGCCATCAGCCGACAGGATTCACCCCTCCACTTT. This codes for CAISRQDSPLHF.

In this sample, this clonotype turned up many times. As DNA, the CDR3 is TGTGCCAGCAGCCTCCGCGTAGGTGAGGTGAGGGATACGCAGTATTTT. Translating gives CASSLRVGEVRDTQYF. J is TRBJ2-3 and V is TRBV13; D is undetermined. Trimming took off 5 bases at V and 6 bases at J, with 21 bases between the two ends. Germline CDR1 and CDR2: PRHDT and FYEKMQ (reference sequence). CDR3 size: 16 residues.

The table lists this clonotype with many counts. V usage is TRBV7-8 and J usage is TRBJ2-1; the match to TRBD1 covers 8 bases. With 3 bases clipped from V and 12 bases from J, the junction kept 4 bases outside the gene matches. The CDR3 contains 12 residues. CDR1 is SGHVS and CDR2 is FQNEAQ in the germline V gene. The CDR3 DNA sequence: TGTGCCAGCAGCTTCTCCGGGACAGGGCAGTTCTTC. Its protein product is CASSFSGTGQFF.

This clonotype was counted many times. This chain joins TRBV27 and TRBJ1-1; tentatively, D is TRBD1 (6 bases). The CDR3 extends over 18 amino acids. Trimming stripped 5 bases from V and 3 bases from J, with 25 bases between. Germline V gene lookup returns CDR1 MNHEY and CDR2 SMNVEV (reference sequence). The CDR3 spells CASSAYPNRDLGDTEAFF. The DNA of the CDR3 is TGTGCCAGCAGTGCCTACCCTAACAGGGACCTTGGGGACACTGAAGCTTTCTTT.

This clonotype was recorded many times. The chain combines TRBV11-1 with TRBJ2-4, with a tentative D call TRBD1 (6 bases). This CDR3 spans 15 amino acids. From germline, CDR1 is SGHAT and CDR2 FQDESV (reference sequence). Trimming removed 3 bases at V and 2 bases at J, with 11 bases between. In DNA, the CDR3 is TGTGCCAGCAGCTTTCGACAGGCCTCCAAAAACATTCAGTACTTC. Its protein is CASSFRQASKNIQYF.

This clonotype was counted at least ten times. The rearrangement joins TRBV7-9 to TRBJ1-2; no reliable D call. Per germline, CDR1 SEHNR and CDR2 FQNEAQ (reference sequence). The CDR3 runs to 12 residues. Trimming left V 6 bases short and J 8 bases short, with 13 bases between. The DNA for the CDR3 is TGTGCCAGCAGTGGAGGTCCCGGGGGCTACACCTTC. Protein: CASSGGPGGYTF.

This clonotype was seen many times. V is TRBV9 and J is TRBJ1-5; no firm D call. Trimming removed 4 bases from V and 5 bases from J, with 16 bases in between. CDR1 is SGDLS and CDR2 is YYNGEE in the germline V gene. The CDR3 contains 15 residues. The CDR3 region has the DNA TGTGCCAGCAGCCCATCCGGGATAGCCGATCAGCCCCAGCATTTT. It is translated as CASSPSGIADQPQHF.

This clonotype was recorded many times. CDR3 region: CSARDGTGSNQPQHF. The CDR3 DNA follows: TGCAGTGCTAGAGACGGGACAGGGAGCAATCAGCCCCAGCATTTT. The V and J genes are TRBV20-1 and TRBJ1-5, with 9 bases lining up with TRBD1. CDR3 length: 15 residues. The V segment lost 0 bases and the J segment 1 base; nucleotides outside the gene matches: 1. CDR1 is DFQATT and CDR2 is SNEGSKA in the germline V gene (reference sequence).

This clonotype was counted between two and nine times. The V call is TRBV18, the J call TRBJ1-6; TRBD1 is a possible D gene (5 bases). CDR1 is KGHSH and CDR2 is LQKENI in the germline V gene. V lost 2 bases to trimming and J lost 6 bases, with 8 bases between them. The CDR3 length is 14 residues. CDR3: CASSPAGTNSPLHF. CDR3 nucleotide sequence: TGTGCCAGCTCACCAGCGGGGACTAATTCACCCCTCCACTTT.

In its sample, this clonotype was seen many times. The chain joins TRBV18 to TRBJ2-7; 12 nucleotides match TRBD1. The junction had 3 bases not matched to a gene; V was cut back by 3 bases and J by 6 bases. The CDR3 is 14 residues long. From germline, CDR1 is KGHSH and CDR2 LQKENI. CDR3 sequence reads: CASSPGQGAGEQYF. CDR3 DNA sequence: TGTGCCAGCTCACCGGGACAGGGGGCTGGCGAGCAGTACTTC.

This clonotype was observed at least ten times. This rearrangement joins TRBV11-2 to TRBJ2-7, with 13 nucleotides matching TRBD2. Germline values: CDR1 SGHAT, CDR2 FQNNGV. With V trimmed by 5 bases and J by 6 bases, 4 bases remained unmatched. The CDR3 is 14 residues long. The chain's CDR3 is CASSTGLAGTEQYF. Here the CDR3 DNA reads TGTGCCAGCAGCACGGGACTAGCGGGGACCGAGCAGTACTTC.

This clonotype has ten or more counts. This sequence joins TRBV25-1 and TRBJ1-2; a weak D match, TRBD1 (5 bases). Germline values: CDR1 MGHDK, CDR2 SYGVNS. The V end was cut by 4 bases, the J end by 2 bases, with 14 bases between. The CDR3 totals 15 residues. DNA of the CDR3: TGTGCCAGCAGTGTAGGAGGGGCAGGGAACTATGGCTACACCTTC. It specifies CASSVGGAGNYGYTF.

This clonotype was recorded at least ten times. This rearrangement joins TRBV7-9 to TRBJ1-4, with D unresolved. The V end was cut by 6 bases, the J end by 6 bases, with 14 bases between. Germline-derived CDR1 and CDR2 are SEHNR and FQNEAQ (reference sequence). This CDR3 comprises 14 residues. CDR3 DNA sequence: TGTGCCAGCAGTTCAGGTTCTCACCATGAAAAACTGTTTTTT. Its protein is CASSSGSHHEKLFF.

This clonotype was counted ten times or more. This chain joins TRBV12-3 or TRBV12-4 and TRBJ2-3; D is uncertain. V was clipped by 5 bases and J by 5 bases, with 11 bases between them. The CDR3 length is 13 residues. The CDR3 DNA sequence: TGTGCCAGCAGTCTGGCTGTGCAAGATACGCAGTATTTT. This gives the protein CASSLAVQDTQYF.

This clonotype has at least ten counts. This chain's CDR3 is CSARSLPKAYNEQFF. The CDR3 coding sequence is TGCAGTGCTAGATCCCTACCTAAGGCCTACAATGAGCAGTTCTTC. The gene calls are TRBV20-1 and TRBJ2-1; D is unclear. With 2 bases removed from V and 2 bases from J, the gap between germline ends came to 13 bases. The CDR3 extends over 15 amino acids. Germline V gene sequence: CDR1 DFQATT, CDR2 SNEGSKA (reference sequence).

This clonotype was picked up many times. The chain employs TRBV5-1 and TRBJ2-7; D gene unclear. In germline, CDR1 is SGHRS, CDR2 YFSETQ. Trimming took 0 bases from V and 4 from J, leaving 8 bases between them. This CDR3 has 13 residues. In DNA, the CDR3 is TGCGCCAGCAGCTTGGTGATGAGTTACGAGCAGTACTTC. Residues: CASSLVMSYEQYF.

This clonotype was seen at least ten times. The chain links TRBV20-1 to TRBJ1-2; D call uncertain. CDR3 length: 12 residues. Germline-derived CDR1 and CDR2 are DFQATT and SNEGSKA (reference sequence). The V gene lost 0 bases and the J gene lost 4 bases, with 6 bases spanning the gap. DNA for the CDR3: TGCAGTGCTAGAGATAACGTCTATGGCTACACCTTC. Amino acid sequence: CSARDNVYGYTF.

This clonotype was observed at least ten times. The DNA for the CDR3 is TGTGCCAGCAGCGTACGGCCCGGGTACACCGGGGAGCTGTTTTTT. The encoded protein is CASSVRPGYTGELFF. The chain carries TRBV9 and TRBJ2-2; D is undetermined. Germline V lookup: CDR1 SGDLS, CDR2 YYNGEE. The CDR3 contains 15 residues. V lost 1 base and J lost 3, with 10 bases in between.

This clonotype was detected many times. The chain has TRBV5-1 and TRBJ1-1; weak D call: TRBD1 (5 bases). This CDR3 comprises 13 residues. The V gene's germline CDR1 is SGHRS and CDR2 YFSETQ. Between the trimmed V and J ends, which lost 6 bases and 2 bases, there was a span of 11 bases. The chain's CDR3 is CASNLDSNTEAFF. CDR3 bases: TGCGCCAGCAACCTTGACAGTAACACTGAAGCTTTCTTT.

At least ten counts were recorded for this clonotype. The V and J genes are TRBV6-6 and TRBJ2-6; the D is unclear. The CDR3 covers 16 residues. Trimming removed 5 bases from V and 0 bases from J, with 11 bases in between. CDR1 is MNHNY and CDR2 is SVGAGI in the germline V gene (reference sequence). The CDR3 DNA reads TGTGCCAGCAGTCCTGGGCCCTACTCTGGGGCCAACGTCCTGACTTTC. Amino acids: CASSPGPYSGANVLTF.

This clonotype was seen ten or more times. This chain connects TRBV3-1 to TRBJ2-7; D unclear. The CDR3 is 15 amino acids. Germline CDR1 LGHDT, CDR2 YNNKEL (reference sequence). Trimming left V 4 bases short and J 0 bases short, with 13 bases between. The CDR3 region has the DNA TGTGCCAGCAGCCCCAGGCCCCCAGCCTCCTACGAGCAGTACTTC. It codes for CASSPRPPASYEQYF.

This clonotype was found many times. The rearrangement uses TRBV6-6 and TRBJ2-3; D is unresolved. Per germline, CDR1 MNHNY and CDR2 SVGAGI (reference sequence). The CDR3 contains 12 residues. V lost 6 bases, J lost 0 bases, and 4 bases lay in between. The CDR3, as DNA: TGTGCCAGCAGGGGCAGCACAGATACGCAGTATTTT. Encoded protein: CASRGSTDTQYF.

This clonotype was seen ten or more times. J is TRBJ2-3 and V is TRBV20-1, with TRBD2 matching 8 bases. Trimming cost V 6 bases and J 3 bases; bases outside gene matches: 11. CDR1 and CDR2 (germline): DFQATT, SNEGSKA (reference sequence). This CDR3 spans 15 amino acids. The CDR3 is CSAPAGGPSTDTQYF. The CDR3 coding sequence is TGCAGTGCACCCGCGGGGGGCCCTTCAACAGATACGCAGTATTTT.

This clonotype was seen a few times. Its ends do not fully match the called genes, so a read error is possible. CDR3 residues: CASSLEGDNTYTQYF. The CDR3 DNA reads TGTGCCAGCAGCTTAGAAGGGGATAACACATATACGCAGTATTTT. The V call is TRBV7-6, the J call TRBJ2-3, with a tentative D call TRBD1 (5 bases). Germline V gene data show CDR1 as SGHVS and CDR2 as FNYEAQ. The CDR3 is 15 amino acids.

At least ten counts were recorded for this clonotype. The chain carries TRBV20-1 and TRBJ2-7; D unclear. Germline V lookup: CDR1 DFQATT, CDR2 SNEGSKA (reference sequence). V was trimmed by 0 bases and J by 7 bases, leaving 7 bases between them. This CDR3 contains 11 residues. CDR3 nucleotide sequence: TGCAGTGCTAGAGATCTGGGGGAGCAGTACTTC. It specifies CSARDLGEQYF.

Ten or more counts support this clonotype. This chain links TRBV15 with TRBJ2-3; D gene ambiguous. The germline V gene encodes CDR1 LNHNV and CDR2 YYDKDF (reference sequence). V lost 3 bases and J 6 bases, leaving 19 bases between the germline ends. The CDR3 is made up of 16 amino acids. The CDR3 nucleotides are TGTGCCACCAGCAGGGAGCCGGGCCTGAGTGGGGATACGCAGTATTTT. It codes for CATSREPGLSGDTQYF.

In this sample, this clonotype turned up many times. V usage is TRBV20-1 and J usage is TRBJ2-3; no reliable D call. This CDR3 is built from 15 residues. V lost 6 bases and J 0 bases, leaving 16 bases between the germline ends. Germline V lookup: CDR1 DFQATT, CDR2 SNEGSKA (reference sequence). CDR3: CSAALRLASTDTQYF. In DNA, the CDR3 is TGCAGTGCCGCTCTCAGGCTGGCAAGCACAGATACGCAGTATTTT.

In its sample, this clonotype was seen many times. The chain employs TRBV7-9 and TRBJ1-1, with D uncertain. The CDR3 runs 14 residues. The V and J ends lost 2 bases and 0 bases respectively, with 7 bases between them. The germline V gene has CDR1 SEHNR and CDR2 FQNEAQ (reference sequence). The CDR3 DNA follows: TGTGCCAGCAGCTTAATGACCGTGAACACTGAAGCTTTCTTT. Protein: CASSLMTVNTEAFF.